This T cell receptor (beta chain) emerged from a study of response to subunit inactivated influenza vaccine (dated by TCRdb to 2016 to 2019). Regarding the complete study: To follow how T cells responded to a trivalent subunit inactivated influenza vaccine, the researchers relied on deep quantitative profiling of the T cell receptor repertoire. Overall study results and their limits: According to the authors, only a limited number of new T cells may be recruited by each seasonal influenza vaccination.

Notes on this clonotype: Its cognate antigen has yet to be identified. The record has no base qualities; no much larger clone is one base away.

The method was RT-PCR. TCRdb records Illumina HiSeq 2500 as the sequencer. TCRdb redid the processing of the public reads, applying fastp at Q25 and MiXCR, and retained in-frame beta chains. Each entry is one CDR3 protein sequence, shown with its most common DNA and genes. The sample table shows about half a million distinct CDR3 sequences, and about 7.6% are seen once. 10% to 15% of the sample comes from the top ten. In the germline V gene, CDR1 corresponds to KGHDR and CDR2 to SFDVKD. V has 6 bases trimmed and J has 6 bases trimmed; junction bases matching no gene number 10. Including the terminal cysteine and phenylalanine, the CDR3 comprises 14 residues. The sequence is cut down to CDR3 DNA, 42 bases in frame from base 1.

Sequences were derived from PBMCs from blood, sampled 23 months after vaccination. The sequence was collected from a man aged 50-75 years who received an inactivated influenza vaccine. Donor details come from another sample of the same person, matched by shared clones. The chain employs TRBV24-1 and TRBJ2-7; TRBD2 agrees with 7 junctional bases. The nucleotide sequence reads as follows: TGTGCCACCAGTCGCGGGGGAGGTCTATCCGAGCAGTACTTC. It is translated as CATSRGGGLSEQYF.